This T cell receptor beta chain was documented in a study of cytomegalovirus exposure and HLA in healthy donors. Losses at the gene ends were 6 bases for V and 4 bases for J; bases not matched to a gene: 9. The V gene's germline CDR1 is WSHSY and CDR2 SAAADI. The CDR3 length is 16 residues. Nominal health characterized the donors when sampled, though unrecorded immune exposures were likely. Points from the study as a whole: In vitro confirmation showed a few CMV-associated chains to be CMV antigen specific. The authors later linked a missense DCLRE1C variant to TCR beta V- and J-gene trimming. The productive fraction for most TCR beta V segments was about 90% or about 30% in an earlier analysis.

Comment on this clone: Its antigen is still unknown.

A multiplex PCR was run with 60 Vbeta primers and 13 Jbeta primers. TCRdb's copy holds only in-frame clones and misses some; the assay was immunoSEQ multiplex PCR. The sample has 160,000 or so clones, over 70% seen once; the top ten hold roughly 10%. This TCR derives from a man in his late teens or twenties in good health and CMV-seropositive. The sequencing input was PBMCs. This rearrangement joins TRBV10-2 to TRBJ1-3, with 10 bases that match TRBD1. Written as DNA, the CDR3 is TGCGCCAGCAGGGGGACAGGGGAACTACGCGGAAACACCATATATTTT. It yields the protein CASRGTGELRGNTIYF.